Detailed here is one T cell receptor (beta chain). Its matching antigen is unknown. Data came from immunoSEQ multiplex PCR; TCRdb stores just in-frame clones and leaves some out. The profile covers around 84,000 clones, with 92% appearing a single time and approximately 7% taken by the ten largest. This sample is drawn from a study of T cell responses to AZD1222 COVID-19 vaccine. Study findings and constraints: Donors were largely white British and mainly female; clonal diversity was possibly underestimated. Mapped onto spike, vaccine-associated CD4 TCRs spanned it and were dominant at 160-218 and 743-854. Among AZD1222 vaccinees, only five or six were seropositive at baseline.

The CDR3 is 13 amino acids. V lost 7 bases, J lost 3 bases, and 14 bases lay in between. The V gene's germline CDR1 is SQVTM and CDR2 ANQGSEA. The receptor was derived from an adult in good health. The material was peripheral blood, obtained on day 0 of MenACWY control vaccination. V usage is TRBV29-1 and J usage is TRBJ2-3, with D perhaps assigned TRBD1 or TRBD2 (5 bases each). The CDR3 nucleotides are TGCAGCGAGTCCGGGACCAAAACAGATACGCAGTATTTT. This sequence encodes CSESGTKTDTQYF.